These 2 T cell receptor beta chains were all obtained from the same sample, sequenced in a study of regulatory T cells in long-lasting Graves disease listed by TCRdb under 2021. Reading the label with the study, this specimen's time point is: newly diagnosed GD, antithyroid drugs for less than 3 months. RNA was extracted from PBMCs in TRIzol for both TCR sequencing and RNA sequencing. To prepare the library, multiplex PCR was applied. Instrument used: Illumina HiSeq 4000. CDR3 regions were amplified by Arm-PCR with iRepertoire HTBI primers to construct TCR beta libraries. TCRdb took the public reads, trimmed them with fastp at Q25, ran MiXCR for clone calling and kept in-frame beta chains. When rows share a CDR3 protein, they turn into one entry using the most common DNA and genes. Here the sample has around 450,000 distinct CDR3 sequences; 15% occur a single time. Of the sample, roughly 8% falls within the top ten clones.

This sample also appeared in a second study, on T cells in Graves' hyperthyroidism and ophthalmopathy.

This material consisted of peripheral blood mononuclear cells (PBMCs), taken at new diagnosis, from a patient treated with antithyroid drugs. All receptors come from a woman in her forties with Graves disease. Donor details come from another sample of the same person, matched by shared clones.

This clonotype was seen repeatedly, ten times or more. The chain has TRBV11-3 and TRBJ2-3, with 8 positions matching TRBD2. With 5 bases clipped from V and 5 bases from J, the junction kept 6 bases outside the gene matches. Germline CDR1 SGHNT, CDR2 YENEEA. The CDR3 runs 14 residues. CDR3 sequence reads: CASSRGTSVDTQYF. Here the CDR3 DNA reads TGTGCCAGCAGCCGCGGGACTAGTGTAGATACGCAGTATTTT. Based on the CDR3 plus reference TRBV11-3 and TRBJ2-3, the full variable domain is EAGVVQSPRYKIIEKKQPVAFWCNPISGHNTLYWYLQNLGQGPELLIRYENEEAVDDSQLPKDRFSAERLKGVDSTLKIQPAELGDSAVYLCASSRGTSVDTQYFGPGTRLTVL.

This clonotype was seen a few times. The genes are TRBV7-9 and TRBJ1-1, with a possible D match to TRBD1 (6 bases). The V gene's germline CDR1 is SEHNR and CDR2 FQNEAQ (reference sequence). This CDR3 region has 16 residues. V was trimmed by 1 base and J by 1 base, leaving 13 bases between them. The CDR3 nucleotides read TGTGCCAGCAGCTTAGGTTGGACAGAGAAGAACACTGAAGCTTTCTTT. Translating it yields CASSLGWTEKNTEAFF.